This is a list of T cell receptor beta chains from one sample in a study of blood T cell repertoires in COVID-19. TCRdb's table, derived via immunoSEQ multiplex PCR, lists solely in-frame clones and lacks some. Here the sample spans around 140,000 clones, around 87% being singletons. The sequenced sample consisted of peripheral blood. Receptor source: a man in his sixties or seventies with active COVID-19. CDR3s leave out the opening cysteine and the closing phenylalanine or tryptophan. Fields, in order: J gene, V gene, CDR3 length, CDR3 protein.

TRBJ1-2	TRBV28	11	ASSVTSNYGYT
TRBJ2-7	TRBV6-6	11	ASSYDPLYEQY
TRBJ2-3	TRBV7-2	16	ASSSRSLLAGPTDTQY
TRBJ2-7	TRBV11-2	12	ASSSGWGSYEQY
TRBJ2-7	TRBV6-5	13	ASSYAGLRSYEQY
TRBJ2-5	TRBV28	16	ASSLLGGARGQGETQY
TRBJ1-2	TRBV20-1	9	SARTDYGYT
TRBJ2-1	TRBV18	10	ASSPRGEEQF
TRBJ2-7	TRBV2	10	ASSGGVYEQY
TRBJ1-1	TRBV27	12	ASSMDTLNTEAF
TRBJ1-1	TRBV5-4	12	ASSLTTGNTEAF
TRBJ2-7	TRBV6-2/TRBV6-3	14	ASSYGPREEVYEQY
TRBJ2-6	TRBV5-1	13	ASSPYSGGANVLT
TRBJ1-2	TRBV5-1	12	ASSPPDRVYGYT
TRBJ1-1	TRBV10-2	12	ASSWGQSNTEAF
TRBJ2-1	TRBV19	12	ASSMRRESNEQF
TRBJ2-7	TRBV7-8	12	ASSSRTGAGEQY
TRBJ1-2	TRBV29-1	10	SVEADDYGYT
TRBJ1-1	TRBV15	12	ATSRDPQATEAF
TRBJ1-5	TRBV30	15	AWSVISGDRGNQPQH
TRBJ1-6	TRBV7-2	13	ASSLGGQDDSPLH
TRBJ2-5	TRBV6-2/TRBV6-3	16	ASSYTKPDRRDEETQY
TRBJ2-4	TRBV5-5	14	ASSSSKGVFKNIQY
TRBJ2-7	TRBV7-2	13	ASSLLMGTVYEQY
TRBJ1-6	TRBV9	12	ASSVVAGNSPLH
TRBJ2-7	TRBV5-1	12	ASSPTVGGYEQY
TRBJ2-7	TRBV3-1/TRBV3-2	15	ASRRGQGTSKPYEQY
TRBJ2-3	TRBV6-2/TRBV6-3	14	ASSYSGQPNTDTQY
TRBJ2-1	TRBV3-1/TRBV3-2	9	ASSQETRQF
TRBJ1-4	TRBV27	11	ASSLWGGEKLF
TRBJ2-1	TRBV28	14	ASSLLAGGPGSEQF
TRBJ2-3	TRBV5-4	14	ASSLGASGGTDTQY
TRBJ2-1	TRBV5-5	15	ASSRTSGGSSYNEQF
TRBJ1-5	TRBV28	11	ATQFRGNQPQH
TRBJ2-3	TRBV7-2	12	ATGGSGRAGTQY
TRBJ2-1	TRBV9	15	ASSVDGPSGRGNEQF
TRBJ2-7	TRBV5-1	12	ASSLEGVPYEQY